The 20 T cell receptor beta chains listed next were all sequenced from one sample in a study of T cell responses to AZD1222 COVID-19 vaccine. Clones were read by immunoSEQ multiplex PCR, and TCRdb kept only the in-frame ones, dropping some. The sample includes 130,000 to 150,000 clones, 80% to 85% seen only once; the top ten take less than 5%. Sample: peripheral blood, taken on day 0 of MenACWY control vaccination. The receptor source for this set is an adult in good health.

The chain uses TRBV6-5 and TRBJ2-5; possible D gene TRBD1, 6 bases. V was clipped by 8 bases and J by 3 bases, with 16 bases between them. Germline lookup yields CDR1 MNHEY and CDR2 SVGAGI. The length of the CDR3 is 14 residues. CDR3 amino acids: CASGTRTEKETQYF. The CDR3 DNA sequence: TGTGCCAGCGGCACCAGGACAGAGAAAGAGACCCAGTACTTC.

The chain carries TRBV5-1 and TRBJ2-2; 12 bases align to TRBD2. This CDR3 spans 14 amino acids. Germline loops: CDR1 SGHRS, CDR2 YFSETQ. V shed 8 bases and J 5 bases; nucleotides not matched to a gene: 4. The CDR3 protein is CASSGTSGTGELFF. CDR3 coding DNA: TGCGCCAGTTCCGGGACTAGCGGGACCGGGGAGCTGTTTTTT.

The chain links TRBV19 to TRBJ1-1; D is uncertain. CDR3 length equals 13 residues. V dropped 8 bases and J dropped 7 bases, with 17 bases sitting between them. Germline values: CDR1 LNHDA, CDR2 SQIVND (reference sequence). In nucleotides, the CDR3 is TGTGCCAGTGCATTCCTCGGGGTGAGTGAAGCTTTCTTT. The encoded protein is CASAFLGVSEAFF.

The genes are TRBV19 and TRBJ1-5, with TRBD1 matching over 7 bases. Germline CDR1 and CDR2: LNHDA and SQIVND (reference sequence). The ends lost 7 bases at V and 2 bases at J; junction bases unmatched: 11. This CDR3 contains 16 residues. The CDR3 region has the DNA TGTGCCAGTACCGACAGGGTCCTTCATCGCAATCAGCCCCAGCATTTT. Translation: CASTDRVLHRNQPQHF.

The gene calls are TRBV5-1 and TRBJ2-1, with a possible D match to TRBD2 (6 bases). The CDR3 extends over 14 amino acids. Germline-derived CDR1 and CDR2 are SGHRS and YFSETQ. V lost 3 bases and J lost 0, with 7 bases in between. This chain's CDR3 is CASSYGGSYNEQFF. The DNA of the CDR3 is TGCGCCAGCAGCTACGGGGGCTCCTACAATGAGCAGTTCTTC.

The chain has TRBV7-6 and TRBJ2-1; TRBD2 agrees at 9 bases. CDR3 length equals 16 residues. CDR1 and CDR2 (germline): SGHVS, FNYEAQ. After removal of 5 bases from V and 3 bases from J, the junction contained 8 bases not matched to a gene. The CDR3 spells CASSRLAEGGYNEQFF. The DNA for the CDR3 is TGTGCCAGCAGCCGACTAGCGGAGGGCGGCTACAATGAGCAGTTCTTC.

This clone appeared once. The rearrangement links TRBV5-1 to TRBJ2-7; D is unclear. Germline V lookup: CDR1 SGHRS, CDR2 YFSETQ. CDR3 size: 14 residues. Deletions cut 0 bases from V and 2 bases from J, with 9 bases between. The CDR3 protein is CASSLEAEPYEQYF. CDR3 bases: TGCGCCAGCAGCTTGGAAGCAGAGCCCTACGAGCAGTACTTC. The whole variable domain, filled in from reference TRBV5-1 and TRBJ2-7, reads KAGVTQTPRYLIKTRGQQVTLSCSPISGHRSVSWYQQTPGQGLQFLFEYFSETQRNKGNFPGRFSGRQFSNSRSEMNVSTLELGDSALYLCASSLEAEPYEQYFGPGTRLTVT.

This clone came up a few times. The gene calls are TRBV7-8 and TRBJ1-4; a weak D match, TRBD1 (6 bases). This CDR3 spans 15 amino acids. Trimming took off 6 bases at V and 5 bases at J, with 16 bases between the two ends. CDR1 is SGHVS, CDR2 FQNEAQ, per germline. The CDR3: CASRPTGISNEKLFF. In DNA, the CDR3 is TGTGCCAGCAGACCTACAGGGATATCGAATGAAAAACTGTTTTTT.

J is TRBJ2-1 and V is TRBV11-3; D gene unclear. Germline V gene sequence: CDR1 SGHNT, CDR2 YENEEA. CDR3 size: 15 residues. Trimming left V 5 bases short and J 5 bases short, with 16 bases between. CDR3 region: CASSRGPLNNNEQFF. As DNA, the CDR3 is TGTGCCAGCAGCCGTGGGCCGCTTAACAACAATGAGCAGTTCTTC.

J is TRBJ1-6 and V is TRBV6-1; D call uncertain. The CDR3 sequence is 16 residues long. Trimming stripped 1 base from V and 5 bases from J, with 12 bases between. Per germline, CDR1 MNHNS and CDR2 SASEGT. CDR3 in DNA: TGTGCCAGCAGTGAAGAGCGTGAGGGCCATAATTCACCCCTCCACTTT. Translation gives CASSEEREGHNSPLHF.

The gene calls are TRBV12-3 or TRBV12-4 and TRBJ1-6; D remains ambiguous. V lost 3 bases to trimming and J lost 7 bases, with 4 bases between them. This CDR3 is 12 amino acids long. DNA of the CDR3: TGTGCCAGCAGTTTCCTCAATTCACCCCTCCACTTT. This gives the protein CASSFLNSPLHF.

This clone has a handful of counts. This rearrangement joins TRBV10-1 to TRBJ2-3; D gene ambiguous. CDR1 WNHNN and CDR2 SYGVQD come from the germline V gene (reference sequence). The V gene lost 9 bases and the J gene lost 1 base, with 14 bases spanning the gap. This CDR3 has 14 residues. CDR3 residues: CASKENRGTDTQYF. The CDR3 DNA reads as TGCGCCAGTAAAGAGAATCGTGGCACAGATACGCAGTATTTT.

This sequence joins TRBV4-1 and TRBJ2-2; D gene ambiguous. This CDR3 spans 16 amino acids. With 4 bases removed from V and 4 bases from J, the gap between germline ends came to 16 bases. Per the germline V gene, CDR1 is MGHRA and CDR2 is YSYEKL. CDR3 amino acids: CASSPYQRMGTGELFF. The DNA for the CDR3 is TGCGCCAGCAGCCCCTACCAGAGAATGGGCACCGGGGAGCTGTTTTTT.

V usage is TRBV7-9 and J usage is TRBJ1-4; possibly TRBD1 for D (5 bases). This CDR3 has 16 amino acids. Germline V gene sequence: CDR1 SEHNR, CDR2 FQNEAQ (reference sequence). V gave up 0 bases and J gave up 5 bases, with 13 bases separating them. CDR3 nucleotide sequence: TGTGCCAGCAGCTTAGCTGGGGCGACAAGAAATGAAAAACTGTTTTTT. It translates to CASSLAGATRNEKLFF.

The gene calls are TRBV4-1 and TRBJ1-3; D might be TRBD1 (5 bases). The V gene lost 2 bases and the J gene lost 4 bases, with 12 bases spanning the gap. The CDR3 loop spans 15 amino acids. The germline CDR1 and CDR2 sequences are MGHRA and YSYEKL. CDR3 bases: TGCGCCAGCAGCCAAAACCCAGGGCTCGGAAACACCATATATTTT. Its translation is CASSQNPGLGNTIYF.

The J gene is TRBJ2-1, the V gene TRBV11-3; no firm D call. V dropped 1 base and J dropped 8 bases, with 9 bases sitting between them. Germline loops: CDR1 SGHNT, CDR2 YENEEA. This CDR3 region has 13 residues. The CDR3: CASSLGMGYEQFF. The DNA of the CDR3 is TGTGCCAGCAGCTTAGGTATGGGCTATGAGCAGTTCTTC.

The chain employs TRBV7-2 and TRBJ1-2; 7 positions match TRBD1. V was clipped by 2 bases and J by 6 bases; unmatched bases: 9. CDR1 is SGHTA, CDR2 FQGNSA, per germline. The CDR3 is 15 amino acids. CDR3 in amino acids: CASSLMRGRADGYTF. As DNA, the CDR3 is TGTGCCAGCAGCTTAATGAGGGGGCGCGCCGATGGCTACACCTTC.

This clone was observed a few times. This sequence joins TRBV3-1 (or the pseudogene TRBV3-2) and TRBJ2-1; 8 bases fit TRBD2. CDR1 and CDR2 from the germline V gene are LGHDT and YNNKEL (reference sequence). The CDR3 covers 15 residues. With V trimmed by 7 bases and J by 2 bases, 7 bases remained unmatched. The CDR3 here is CASTGAGDPYNEQFF. The CDR3 DNA reads as TGTGCCAGCACCGGAGCGGGGGACCCCTACAATGAGCAGTTCTTC.

The V call is TRBV5-1, the J call TRBJ2-7, with D possibly being TRBD1 (6 bases). The ends were cut back, 1 base at V and 6 bases at J, with 20 bases in the middle. The germline CDR1 and CDR2 sequences are SGHRS and YFSETQ. The CDR3 covers 16 residues. CDR3 amino acids: CASSLLGATQGSEQYV. The CDR3 DNA reads as TGCGCCAGCAGCTTGTTGGGGGCCACCCAGGGGTCCGAGCAGTACGTC.

This chain links TRBV5-5 with TRBJ2-5; D not certain. V lost 5 bases to trimming and J lost 5 bases, with 16 bases between them. Per germline, CDR1 SGHKS and CDR2 YYEKEE (reference sequence). The CDR3 length is 14 residues. CDR3: CASSNPSGRETQYF. Here the CDR3 DNA reads TGTGCCAGCAGTAATCCCTCTGGCCGGGAGACCCAGTACTTC.